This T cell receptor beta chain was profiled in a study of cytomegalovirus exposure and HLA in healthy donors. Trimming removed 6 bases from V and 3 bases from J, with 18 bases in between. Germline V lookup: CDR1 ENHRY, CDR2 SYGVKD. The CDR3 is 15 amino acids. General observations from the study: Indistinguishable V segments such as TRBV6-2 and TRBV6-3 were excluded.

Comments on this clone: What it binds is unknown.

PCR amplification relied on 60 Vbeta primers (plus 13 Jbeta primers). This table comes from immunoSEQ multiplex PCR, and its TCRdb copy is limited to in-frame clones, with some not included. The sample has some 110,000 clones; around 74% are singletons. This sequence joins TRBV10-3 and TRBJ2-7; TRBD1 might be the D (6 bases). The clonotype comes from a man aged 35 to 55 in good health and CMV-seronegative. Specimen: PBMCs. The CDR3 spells CAISHQGPVLYEQYF. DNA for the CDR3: TGTGCCATCAGCCATCAGGGGCCCGTCCTCTACGAGCAGTACTTC.